The 11 T cell receptor beta chains in this list originate from one sample, sequenced in a study of T cell repertoires in cytomegalovirus infection. No antigen has been assigned to these receptors. TCRdb passed the reads through MiXCR, listing each CDR3 protein once. In the table there are a few hundred thousand distinct CDR3 sequences, more than 30% of which are singletons. This sample comprised cultured PBMCs, obtained from culture after CMV antigen stimulation. Receptor source: a human donor in good health (CMV status not recorded). Some clones in this sample may be carry-over from other donors' samples.

The chain couples TRBV27 to TRBJ2-7, with 9 bases lining up with TRBD1. This CDR3 comprises 13 residues. With V trimmed by 6 bases and J by 5 bases, 5 bases remained unmatched. The germline V gene encodes CDR1 MNHEY and CDR2 SMNVEV (reference sequence). The CDR3 is CASSTRDRDEQYF. The CDR3 DNA reads TGTGCCAGCAGCACCCGGGACAGGGACGAGCAGTACTTC.

Turning to this clonotype: Germline and junction disagree at one end, which may indicate a read error. The chain links TRBV6-5 to TRBJ2-3; maybe TRBD2 (6 bases). CDR3 size: 14 residues. Germline CDR1 MNHEY, CDR2 SVGAGI. This chain's CDR3 is CASSYGGKTDMQYF. The CDR3 DNA reads TGTGCCAGCAGTTACGGCGGGAAAACAGATATGCAGTATTTT.

The chain uses TRBV11-2 and TRBJ2-4; 13 bases agree with TRBD2. V was pared by 5 bases and J by 0 bases, with 7 bases of the junction left unmatched. Germline loops: CDR1 SGHAT, CDR2 FQNNGV. The CDR3 has 18 amino acids. CDR3 amino acids: CASSPGTSGILAKNIQYF. The CDR3 bases are TGTGCCAGCAGCCCGGGGACTAGCGGGATACTAGCCAAAAACATTCAGTACTTC.

A few counts support this clonotype. In nucleotides, the CDR3 is TGTGCCAGCAGCTCCGGACTGATCCTAGCCAAAAACATTCAGTACTTC. The encoded protein is CASSSGLILAKNIQYF. The chain links TRBV7-2 to TRBJ2-4, with TRBD2 as a possible D gene (5 bases). V dropped 4 bases and J dropped 0 bases, with 13 bases sitting between them. The CDR3 length is 16 residues. Germline CDR1 and CDR2: SGHTA and FQGNSA.

The J gene is TRBJ2-1, the V gene TRBV6-2 or TRBV6-3; no firm D call. V was clipped by 5 bases and J by 10 bases, with 15 bases between them. Looked up from germline, CDR1 is MNHEY and CDR2 is SVGEGT. This CDR3 has 13 residues. The CDR3 DNA is TGTGCCAGCAGTCCCTTGGGGTCTCAAGAGCAGTTCTTC. It encodes CASSPLGSQEQFF.

This clonotype was observed many times. The chain joins TRBV7-2 to TRBJ2-7; D is unclear. Per germline, CDR1 SGHTA and CDR2 FQGNSA. Trimming removed 1 base at V and 0 bases at J, with 7 bases between. CDR3 length: 14 residues. CDR3 nucleotides: TGTGCCAGCAGCTTAGACAGTGCCTCCTACGAGCAGTACTTC. Its protein is CASSLDSASYEQYF.

This chain joins TRBV6-2 or TRBV6-3 and TRBJ1-5; unclear D gene. There are 13 residues in the CDR3. Germline assignment: CDR1 MNHEY and CDR2 SVGEGT. The V end was cut by 2 bases, the J end by 4 bases, with 6 bases between. The chain's CDR3 is CASSYPSNQPQHF. CDR3 DNA sequence: TGTGCCAGCAGTTACCCCTCGAATCAGCCCCAGCATTTT.

The V call is TRBV5-1, the J call TRBJ2-2; D is unresolved. The CDR3 is 14 residues long. CDR1 and CDR2 (germline): SGHRS, YFSETQ. Trimming cost V 3 bases and J 2 bases, with 8 bases left between them. CDR3 in amino acids: CASSSQPNTGELFF. Here the CDR3 DNA reads TGCGCCAGCAGCTCACAACCTAACACCGGGGAGCTGTTTTTT. Supplemented by reference TRBV5-1 and TRBJ2-2, the full variable domain reads KAGVTQTPRYLIKTRGQQVTLSCSPISGHRSVSWYQQTPGQGLQFLFEYFSETQRNKGNFPGRFSGRQFSNSRSEMNVSTLELGDSALYLCASSSQPNTGELFFGEGSRLTVL.

The rearrangement uses TRBV12-3 or TRBV12-4 and TRBJ2-7; D ambiguous. The CDR3 is made up of 9 amino acids. V lost 7 bases, J lost 6 bases, and 4 bases lay in between. This chain's CDR3 is CASTGEQYF. The CDR3, as DNA: TGTGCCAGCACGGGCGAGCAGTACTTC.

In this sample, this clonotype turned up many times. The genes are TRBV7-2 and TRBJ2-1; possibly TRBD2 for D (6 bases). V lost 0 bases and J 3 bases, leaving 12 bases between the germline ends. The CDR3 spans 16 residues. CDR1 and CDR2 from the germline V gene are SGHTA and FQGNSA. The CDR3 sequence is CASSLANGRNYNEQFF. In DNA, the CDR3 is TGTGCCAGCAGCTTAGCGAACGGGAGAAACTACAATGAGCAGTTCTTC.

Of note for this clonotype: This sequence may be a read error, since a much larger clone differs from it by one base. The CDR3 loop reads CASSLVGGEADTQYF. The CDR3 DNA is TGTGCCAGCAGCTTGGTAGGGGGAGAGGCAGATACGCAGTATTTT. The V call is TRBV7-2, the J call TRBJ2-3, with D perhaps matching TRBD1 (6 bases). Trimming took 3 bases from V and 4 from J, leaving 14 bases between them. Germline lookup yields CDR1 SGHTA and CDR2 FQGNSA. The length of the CDR3 is 15 residues.